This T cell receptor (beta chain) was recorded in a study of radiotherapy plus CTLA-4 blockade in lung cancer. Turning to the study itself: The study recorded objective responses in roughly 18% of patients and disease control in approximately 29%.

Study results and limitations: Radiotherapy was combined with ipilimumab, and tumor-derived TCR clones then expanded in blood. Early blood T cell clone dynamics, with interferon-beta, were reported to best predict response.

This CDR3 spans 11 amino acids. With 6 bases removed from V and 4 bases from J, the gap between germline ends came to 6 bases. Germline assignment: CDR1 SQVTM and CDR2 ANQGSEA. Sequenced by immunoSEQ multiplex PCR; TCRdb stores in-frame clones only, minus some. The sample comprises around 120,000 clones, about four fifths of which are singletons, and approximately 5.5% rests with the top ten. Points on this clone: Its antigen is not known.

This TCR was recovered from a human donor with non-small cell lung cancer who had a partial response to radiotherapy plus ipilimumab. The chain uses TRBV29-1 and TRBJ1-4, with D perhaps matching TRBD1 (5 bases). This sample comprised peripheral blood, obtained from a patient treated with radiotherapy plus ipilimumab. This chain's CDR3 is CSVRVNEKLFF. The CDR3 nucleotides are TGCAGCGTCAGGGTTAATGAAAAACTGTTTTTT.